This TCR beta chain was sequenced during a study of blood T cell repertoires in COVID-19. Background on the study: Acute-phase and convalescent COVID-19 samples originated in the United States, Italy and Spain.

V shed 1 base, J shed 6 bases, and the junction held 11 bases outside the gene matches. This CDR3 has 18 amino acids. The V gene's germline CDR1 is SGDLS and CDR2 YYNGEE. This table comes from immunoSEQ multiplex PCR, and its TCRdb copy is limited to in-frame clones, with some not included. The sample records around 300,000 clones, roughly 89% being singletons. Patients from Seattle were sampled longitudinally, starting during active infection. The sequence was collected from a woman in her thirties or forties with COVID-19, enrolled during active disease. The V gene is TRBV9, the J gene TRBJ2-2; TRBD2 aligns across 11 bases. The sample was peripheral blood. CDR3 bases: TGTGCCAGCAGCGTATTCCCTAGCGGGAGGTTCTCGTCCGGGGAGCTGTTTTTT. Translation: CASSVFPSGRFSSGELFF.